Listed below are T cell receptor beta chains from one sample, sequenced in a study of T cell responses to AZD1222 COVID-19 vaccine. Sequencing was performed with immunoSEQ multiplex PCR; in TCRdb, only in-frame clones are kept and a portion is missing. The sample carries 60,000 to 100,000 clones, around 87% recorded once. Sequencing used peripheral blood, obtained on day 0 of AZD1222 vaccination. The receptor source for this set is an adult in good health. Each CDR3 is given without its conserved first and last residue. Each record gives: V gene, J gene, CDR3 length, D gene, CDR3 protein. A D gene is named only where the DNA matches it firmly.

>TRBV27|TRBJ2-2|15|.
ASSSTLLGGPTGELF
>TRBV19|TRBJ2-3|12|.
ASSIGGGTDTQY
>TRBV7-9|TRBJ1-2|12|.
ASSFRRGENGYT
>TRBV2|TRBJ2-7|12|.
AGRRSGLTYEQY
>TRBV13|TRBJ2-1|13|TRBD2
ASSPASGRANEQF
>TRBV28|TRBJ1-4|13|.
ASSSGSRGNEKLF
>TRBV7-3|TRBJ2-7|13|TRBD1
ASSSEGAISYEQY
>TRBV21-1|TRBJ2-2|20|.
ASSPRFGRPSDTKCLTGELF
>TRBV9|TRBJ1-1|10|.
ASSGSTGEAF
>TRBV9|TRBJ2-3|13|TRBD2
ASSGLARPRDTQY
>TRBV5-1|TRBJ2-1|12|.
ASSLGQVRNEQF
>TRBV19|TRBJ2-4|14|TRBD1
ASSPDRDRGSYIQY
>TRBV7-2|TRBJ1-2|16|.
ASSFREVRGALNYGYT
>TRBV28|TRBJ2-1|13|TRBD2
ASSPLRGTDNEQF
>TRBV6-2/TRBV6-3|TRBJ1-6|14|.
ASSYPGRRNSSPLH
>TRBV5-1|TRBJ2-5|15|TRBD2
ASSGRTSGSPEETQY
>TRBV6-5|TRBJ2-5|13|.
ASEPGQWEGETQY
>TRBV11-2|TRBJ1-4|13|.
ASSPPGATNEKLF
>TRBV2|TRBJ2-7|9|.
ASGTHYEQY
>TRBV4-1|TRBJ1-5|11|.
ASSLTGSQPQH
>TRBV10-3|TRBJ1-2|11|.
ATKDQGNYGYT
>TRBV20-1|TRBJ1-2|9|.
SVSANYGYT
>TRBV6-2/TRBV6-3|TRBJ2-1|13|TRBD2
ASSRTSGTYNEQF
>TRBV19|TRBJ1-4|16|.
ASSRTPQVYPTNEKLF
>TRBV5-1|TRBJ1-2|12|TRBD1
ASSQGTGEGGYT
>TRBV19|TRBJ1-6|13|.
ASSSQLKWNSPLH
>TRBV12-5|TRBJ2-2|16|TRBD2
ASGLYPGTSASTGELF
>TRBV29-1|TRBJ2-7|10|.
SVLTEGNLRY
>TRBV6-2/TRBV6-3|TRBJ2-3|13|.
ASSWARTFPDTQY